Included here is one T cell receptor (beta chain) sequence, with context. Its antigen is not known. These data belong to a study of beta chain features in type 1 diabetes. The isolated RNA, all of it, was reverse transcribed, so expressed TCRB transcripts were what got sequenced. The repertoire was sequenced with immunoSEQ multiplex PCR; TCRdb's copy has only in-frame clones and lacks some. The sample has 60,000 to 75,000 clones; just under 50% are singletons. Trimming took off 1 base at V and 6 bases at J, with 13 bases between the two ends. The CDR3 is made up of 14 amino acids. Germline CDR1 and CDR2: SGHNT and YYREEE (reference sequence). Findings and limits, study-wide: All four CD4+ subsets from Type 1 diabetes patients carried moderately but significantly shorter TCRB CDR3s.

This rearrangement joins TRBV5-4 to TRBJ1-2; D uncertain. The specimen was central memory CD4+ T cells from blood. The receptor was isolated from a man aged 25-45 years with type 1 diabetes. The CDR3 region has the DNA TGTGCCAGCAGCTTGCCCAGCCTCGGGAATGGCTACACCTTC. The encoded protein is CASSLPSLGNGYTF.